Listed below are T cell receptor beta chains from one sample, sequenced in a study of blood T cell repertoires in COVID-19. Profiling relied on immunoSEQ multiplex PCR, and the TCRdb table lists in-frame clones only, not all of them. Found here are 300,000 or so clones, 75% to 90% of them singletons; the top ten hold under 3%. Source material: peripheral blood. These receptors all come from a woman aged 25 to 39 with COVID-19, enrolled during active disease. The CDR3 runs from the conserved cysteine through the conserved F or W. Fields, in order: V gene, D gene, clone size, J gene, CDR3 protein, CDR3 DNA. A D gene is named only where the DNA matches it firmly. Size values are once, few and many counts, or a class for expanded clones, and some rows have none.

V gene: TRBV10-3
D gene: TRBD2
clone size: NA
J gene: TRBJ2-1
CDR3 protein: CAISDIAGVGGNEQFF
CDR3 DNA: TGTGCCATCAGTGACATAGCGGGAGTTGGGGGGAATGAGCAGTTCTTC

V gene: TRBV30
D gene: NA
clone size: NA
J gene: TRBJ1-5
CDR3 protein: CAWSKGDNQPQHF
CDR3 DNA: TGTGCCTGGAGTAAAGGGGACAATCAGCCCCAGCATTTT

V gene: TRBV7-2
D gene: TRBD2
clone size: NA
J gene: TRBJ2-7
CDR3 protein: CASSFTSGSSYEQYF
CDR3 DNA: TGTGCCAGCAGCTTTACTAGCGGGAGCTCCTACGAGCAGTACTTC

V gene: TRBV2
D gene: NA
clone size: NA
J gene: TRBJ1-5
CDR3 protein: CASSEARGSNQPQHF
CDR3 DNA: TGTGCCAGCAGTGAAGCGCGAGGTAGCAATCAGCCCCAGCATTTT

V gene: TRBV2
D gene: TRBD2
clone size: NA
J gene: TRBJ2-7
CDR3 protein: CASSERTSGIYEQYF
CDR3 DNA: TGTGCCAGCAGTGAACGCACTAGCGGGATCTACGAGCAGTACTTC

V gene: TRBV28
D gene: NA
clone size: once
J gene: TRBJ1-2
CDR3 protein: CASSYNYGYTF
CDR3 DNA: TGTGCCAGCAGCTATAACTATGGCTACACCTTC

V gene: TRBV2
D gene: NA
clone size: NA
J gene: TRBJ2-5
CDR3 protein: CASSERLRVQETQYF
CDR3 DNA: TGTGCCAGCAGTGAACGACTCAGAGTCCAAGAGACCCAGTACTTC

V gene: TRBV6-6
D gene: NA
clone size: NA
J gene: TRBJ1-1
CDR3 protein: CASTLTGANTEAFF
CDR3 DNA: TGTGCCAGCACCTTGACGGGAGCGAACACTGAAGCTTTCTTT

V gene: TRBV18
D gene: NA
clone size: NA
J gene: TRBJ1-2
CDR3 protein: CASSPKGGEGYTF
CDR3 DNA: TGTGCCAGCTCACCAAAGGGGGGGGAAGGCTACACCTTC

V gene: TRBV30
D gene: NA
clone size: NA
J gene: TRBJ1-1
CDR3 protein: CAWSRFTEAFF
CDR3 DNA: TGTGCCTGGAGTCGGTTCACTGAAGCTTTCTTT

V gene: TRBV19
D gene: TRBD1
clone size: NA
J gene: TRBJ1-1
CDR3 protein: CASSITQGEWMNTEAFF
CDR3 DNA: TGTGCCAGTAGTATTACGCAGGGGGAGTGGATGAACACTGAAGCTTTCTTT

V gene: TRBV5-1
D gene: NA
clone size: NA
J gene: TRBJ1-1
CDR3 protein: CASSLGGGSSMNTEAFF
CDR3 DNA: TGCGCCAGCAGCTTGGGAGGCGGTTCCTCCATGAACACTGAAGCTTTCTTT

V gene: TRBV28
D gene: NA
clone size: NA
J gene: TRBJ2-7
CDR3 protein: CASSITGRQYF
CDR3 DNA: TGTGCCAGCAGCATAACAGGGCGGCAGTACTTC

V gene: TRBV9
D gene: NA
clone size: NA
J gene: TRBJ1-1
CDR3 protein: CASSVGDRLNTEAFF
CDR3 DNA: TGTGCCAGCAGCGTAGGTGACAGGCTGAACACTGAAGCTTTCTTT

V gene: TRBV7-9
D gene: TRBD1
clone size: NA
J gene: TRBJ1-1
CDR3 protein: CASSARQGMNTEAFF
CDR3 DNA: TGTGCCAGCAGCGCCCGACAGGGGATGAACACTGAAGCTTTCTTT

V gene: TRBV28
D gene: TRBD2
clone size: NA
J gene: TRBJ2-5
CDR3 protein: CASSLRLAGGETQYF
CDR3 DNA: TGTGCCAGCAGTTTAAGACTAGCGGGAGGAGAGACCCAGTACTTC

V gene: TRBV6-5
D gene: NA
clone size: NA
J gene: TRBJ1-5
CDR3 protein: CASTIGGGQPQHF
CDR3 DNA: TGTGCCAGCACGATAGGGGGGGGTCAGCCCCAGCATTTT

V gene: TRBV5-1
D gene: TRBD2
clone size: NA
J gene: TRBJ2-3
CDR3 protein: CASSTSSRTDTQYF
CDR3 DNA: TGCGCCAGTTCGACTAGCAGCCGCACAGATACGCAGTATTTT

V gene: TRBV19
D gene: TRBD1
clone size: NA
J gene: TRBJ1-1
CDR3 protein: CASRNHWDRGDGEAFF
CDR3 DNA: TGTGCCAGTAGGAATCACTGGGACAGGGGGGACGGTGAAGCTTTCTTT

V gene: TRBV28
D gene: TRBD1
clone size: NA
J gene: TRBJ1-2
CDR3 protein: CASGDWDREGGYTF
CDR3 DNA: TGTGCCAGCGGCGACTGGGACAGGGAGGGTGGCTACACCTTC

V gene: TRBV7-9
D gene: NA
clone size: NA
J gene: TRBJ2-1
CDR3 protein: CASSSREDPYEQFF
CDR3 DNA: TGTGCCAGCAGCTCCCGGGAAGACCCCTATGAGCAGTTCTTC

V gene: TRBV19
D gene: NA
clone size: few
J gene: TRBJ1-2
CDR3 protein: CASTTMGRGRDGYTF
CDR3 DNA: TGTGCCAGTACTACCATGGGCAGGGGTAGAGATGGCTACACCTTC

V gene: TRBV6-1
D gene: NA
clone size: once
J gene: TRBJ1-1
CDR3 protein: CASSEVNRVNTEAFF
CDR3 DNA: TGTGCCAGCAGTGAAGTGAACAGGGTAAACACTGAAGCTTTCTTT

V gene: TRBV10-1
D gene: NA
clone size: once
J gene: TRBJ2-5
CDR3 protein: CALLEGGAQETQYF
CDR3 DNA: TGCGCCCTACTTGAGGGGGGGGCCCAAGAGACCCAGTACTTC

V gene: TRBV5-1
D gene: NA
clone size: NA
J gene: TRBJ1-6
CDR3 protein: CASRTSGDNSPLHF
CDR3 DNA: TGCGCCAGCAGAACATCGGGAGACAATTCACCCCTCCACTTT

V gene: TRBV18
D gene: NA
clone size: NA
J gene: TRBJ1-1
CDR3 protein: CASSPISGFVTEAFF
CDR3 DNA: TGTGCCAGCTCACCAATATCAGGGTTCGTCACTGAAGCTTTCTTT

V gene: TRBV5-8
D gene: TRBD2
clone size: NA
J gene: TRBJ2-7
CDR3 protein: CASNLLLAGENLSSYEQYF
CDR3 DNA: TGTGCCAGCAACCTTCTACTAGCGGGAGAAAACTTAAGCTCCTACGAGCAGTACTTC

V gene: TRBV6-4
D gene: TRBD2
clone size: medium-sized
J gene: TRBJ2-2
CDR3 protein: CASSEAGGPGELFF
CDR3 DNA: TGTGCCAGCAGTGAAGCGGGAGGGCCCGGGGAGCTGTTTTTT

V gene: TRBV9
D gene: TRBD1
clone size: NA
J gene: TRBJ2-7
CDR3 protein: CASAGRDRGYEQYF
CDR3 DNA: TGTGCCAGCGCCGGCCGGGACAGGGGGTACGAGCAGTACTTC

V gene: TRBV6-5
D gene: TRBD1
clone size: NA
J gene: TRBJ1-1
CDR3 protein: CASSWGTGMNTEAFF
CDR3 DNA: TGTGCCAGCAGTTGGGGGACAGGGATGAACACTGAAGCTTTCTTT

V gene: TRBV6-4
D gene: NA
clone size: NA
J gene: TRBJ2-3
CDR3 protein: CASSDSRGNTQYF
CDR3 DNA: TGTGCCAGCAGTGACTCGAGGGGGAATACGCAGTATTTT

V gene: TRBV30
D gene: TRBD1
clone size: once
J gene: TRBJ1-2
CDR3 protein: CAWSRQGGGYTF
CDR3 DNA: TGTGCCTGGAGTCGACAGGGCGGTGGCTACACCTTC

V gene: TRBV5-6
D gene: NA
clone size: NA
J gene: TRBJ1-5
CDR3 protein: CASSASQGLGQPQHF
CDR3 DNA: TGTGCCAGCAGCGCTTCCCAGGGGTTGGGCCAGCCCCAGCATTTT

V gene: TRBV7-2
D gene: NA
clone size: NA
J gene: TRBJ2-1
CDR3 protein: CARADWNSRSYNEQFF
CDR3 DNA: TGTGCCAGAGCGGACTGGAACTCTCGCTCCTACAATGAGCAGTTCTTC

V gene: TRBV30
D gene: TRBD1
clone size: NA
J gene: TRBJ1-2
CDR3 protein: CACGTGGGNYGYTF
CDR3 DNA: TGTGCCTGCGGGACAGGGGGCGGGAACTATGGCTACACCTTC

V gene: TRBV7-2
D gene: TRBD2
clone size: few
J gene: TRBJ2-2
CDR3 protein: CASSLVAGVDTGELFF
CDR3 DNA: TGTGCCAGCAGCTTAGTAGCGGGAGTGGACACCGGGGAGCTGTTTTTT

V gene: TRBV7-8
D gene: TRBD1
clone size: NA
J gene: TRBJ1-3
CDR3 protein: CASSLPGGTGNTIYF
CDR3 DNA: TGTGCCAGCAGCTTGCCAGGGGGGACCGGAAACACCATATATTTT

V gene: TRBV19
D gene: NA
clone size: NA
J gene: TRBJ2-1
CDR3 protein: CASSIIGLGGNEQFF
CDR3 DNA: TGTGCCAGTAGTATTATAGGCCTGGGGGGCAATGAGCAGTTCTTC

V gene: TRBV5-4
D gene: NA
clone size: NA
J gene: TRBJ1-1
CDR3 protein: CASSLGRRSLEAFF
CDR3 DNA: TGTGCCAGCAGCTTGGGCAGGCGAAGTCTTGAAGCTTTCTTT

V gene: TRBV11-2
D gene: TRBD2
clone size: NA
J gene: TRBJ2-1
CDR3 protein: CASSRTSGSTEQFF
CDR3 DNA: TGTGCCAGCAGCCGGACTAGCGGGAGTACGGAGCAGTTCTTC

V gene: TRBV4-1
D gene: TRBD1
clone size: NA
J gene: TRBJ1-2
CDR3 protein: CASSPMGTVNYGYTF
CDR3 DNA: TGCGCCAGCAGCCCAATGGGGACAGTAAACTATGGCTACACCTTC

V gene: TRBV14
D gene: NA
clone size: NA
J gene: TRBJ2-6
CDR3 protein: CASSQELGANVLTF
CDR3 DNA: TGTGCCAGCAGCCAAGAGTTAGGGGCCAACGTCCTGACTTTC

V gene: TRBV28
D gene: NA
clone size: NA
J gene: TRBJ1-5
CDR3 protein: CASSSGNQPQHF
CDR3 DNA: TGTGCCAGCAGTTCGGGGAATCAGCCCCAGCATTTT

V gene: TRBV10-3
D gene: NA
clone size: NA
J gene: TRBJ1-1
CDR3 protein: CAITSSGYEAFF
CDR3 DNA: TGTGCCATCACCTCTTCGGGTTATGAAGCTTTCTTT

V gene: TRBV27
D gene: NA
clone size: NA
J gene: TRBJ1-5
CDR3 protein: CASREGAVSNQPQHF
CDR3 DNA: TGTGCCAGCAGAGAAGGGGCCGTTAGCAATCAGCCCCAGCATTTT

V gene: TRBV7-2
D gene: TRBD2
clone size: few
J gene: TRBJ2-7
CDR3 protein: CASSPRGEAYEQYF
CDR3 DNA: TGTGCCAGCAGCCCCCGGGGGGAAGCCTACGAACAGTACTTC

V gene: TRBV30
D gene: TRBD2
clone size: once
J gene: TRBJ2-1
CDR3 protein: CAWSAFGTSGTSSYNEQFF
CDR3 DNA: TGTGCCTGGAGTGCTTTTGGGACTAGCGGGACTAGCTCCTACAATGAGCAGTTCTTC